Only a few counts were recorded for the clone carrying this T cell receptor beta chain. Its antigen remains unidentified. These data are taken from a study of cytomegalovirus exposure and HLA in healthy donors. PCR used 60 Vbeta primers and 13 Jbeta primers. Sequencing used immunoSEQ multiplex PCR; TCRdb keeps in-frame clones, though not all of them. The data contain 95,000 to 110,000 clones, 60% to 80% of them singletons. V dropped 0 bases and J dropped 4 bases, with 18 bases sitting between them. Germline lookup yields CDR1 SGHNT and CDR2 YENEEA. CDR3 size: 17 residues. Donors in the study were healthy people who gave bone marrow. General study findings and limits: Reportedly, cytomegalovirus status was diagnosed with high sensitivity and specificity.

The clonotype was recovered from a man younger than 30 in good health and CMV-seronegative. The rearrangement links TRBV11-3 to TRBJ1-2; possible D gene TRBD1, 6 bases. Material: PBMCs. The CDR3 sequence: CASSLETRTAVGYGYTF. The CDR3 coding sequence is TGTGCCAGCAGCTTAGAGACCCGGACAGCGGTGGGCTATGGCTACACCTTC.